This T cell receptor (beta chain) emerged from a study of blood T cell repertoires in COVID-19. Study-level background: Donors in the United States, Italy and Spain gave samples during acute or convalescent COVID-19.

The data were produced by immunoSEQ multiplex PCR, yet TCRdb's version contains in-frame clones alone and is incomplete. Of about 380,000 clones in the sample, roughly 90% are singletons; the top ten hold 5% to 8.5%. The CDR3 runs 15 residues. Germline V gene lookup returns CDR1 LGHNA and CDR2 YNFKEQ. After removal of 7 bases from V and 2 bases from J, the junction contained 6 bases not matched to a gene. What was sequenced was peripheral blood. The chain joins TRBV4-2 to TRBJ1-4; 8 nucleotides agree with TRBD1. This TCR derives from a man younger than 35 with active or convalescent COVID-19. The chain's CDR3 is CASTDRGSTNEKLFF. CDR3 nucleotide sequence: TGTGCCAGCACCGACAGGGGATCGACTAATGAAAAACTGTTTTTT.